The rows below give T cell receptor beta chains drawn from one sample of a study of beta chain features in type 1 diabetes. Sequenced by immunoSEQ multiplex PCR; TCRdb stores in-frame clones only, minus some. Among 200,000 to 250,000 clones listed, 16% were seen once. Sequenced sample: naive CD4+ T cells from blood. These receptors came from a man under 40 with type 1 diabetes. Both conserved end residues are part of each CDR3. D genes are given only for firm matches. Clone size is stated in some rows and not others, as once, few, many or a class when expanded.

V	J	D	size	DNA	CDR3
TRBV29-1	TRBJ1-4	.	.	TGCAGCGTTGGGAGTGGGAGCGAAAAACTGTTTTTT	CSVGSGSEKLFF
TRBV14	TRBJ2-7	.	.	TGTGCCAGCAGCCAAGACTCGAGACAGGTCCGAAGAGAGCAGTACTTC	CASSQDSRQVRREQYF
TRBV10-3	TRBJ2-1	TRBD1	.	TGTGCCATCCAACCGGCGGACAGGAGCAATGAGCAGTTCTTC	CAIQPADRSNEQFF
TRBV7-2	TRBJ1-5	.	.	TGTGCCAGCAGCTTATCAGGGAACCAGCCCCAGCATTTT	CASSLSGNQPQHF
TRBV9	TRBJ2-5	.	.	TGTGCCAGCAGCGCAGGGACGAATGCCCTCGGGACCCAGTACTTC	CASSAGTNALGTQYF
TRBV7-2	TRBJ2-6	.	.	TGTGCCAGCAGCCCAGGGTACGGGGCCAACGTCCTGACTTTC	CASSPGYGANVLTF
TRBV30	TRBJ2-5	TRBD1	.	TGTGCCTGGACTATAAGGACAGGCCTCCAAGAGACCCAGTACTTC	CAWTIRTGLQETQYF
TRBV14	TRBJ2-7	.	few	TGTGCCAGCAGCCAACTTTCAGGCCCGGGATTTGAGCAGTACTTC	CASSQLSGPGFEQYF
TRBV28	TRBJ2-1	.	.	TGTGCCAGCAAAAAGAGAGGAGAGGTCAATGAGCAGTTCTTC	CASKKRGEVNEQFF
TRBV10-3	TRBJ2-1	.	few	TGTGCCATCAAAGACGGCCTAGCGATCAATGAGCAGTTCTTC	CAIKDGLAINEQFF
TRBV7-2	TRBJ2-5	.	.	TGTGCCAGCAGCCCTGGGTATCTTTTCCAAGAGACCCAGTACTTC	CASSPGYLFQETQYF
TRBV18	TRBJ2-4	TRBD2	.	TGTGCCAGCTCGCGCGGGAGTAGCAAAAACATTCAGTACTTC	CASSRGSSKNIQYF
TRBV29-1	TRBJ2-7	.	few	TGCAGCGTTGTACCAGGGGGGTACGAGCAGTACTTC	CSVVPGGYEQYF
TRBV20-1	TRBJ1-1	.	few	TGCAGTGCTAGCGGGACGGTAGAAGCTTTCTTT	CSASGTVEAFF
TRBV28	TRBJ2-1	.	.	TGTGCCAGCACCCTGGGGGGACTCGGCTACAATGAGCAGTTCTTC	CASTLGGLGYNEQFF
TRBV30	TRBJ2-1	TRBD2	few	TGTGCCTGGAGTTCGGGACTAGCGCTCAATGAGCAGTTCTTC	CAWSSGLALNEQFF
TRBV6-5	TRBJ2-1	.	few	TGTGCCAGCAGTTACCTCGGACTAACCAACAATGAGCAGTTCTTC	CASSYLGLTNNEQFF
TRBV11-3	TRBJ2-7	.	.	TGTGCCAGCAGCTTAGGAGTGGACTACGAGCAGTACTTC	CASSLGVDYEQYF
TRBV4-1	TRBJ2-4	.	.	TGCGCCAGCAGCCAAGATACTCAGACGGAAGCCAAAAACATTCAGTACTTC	CASSQDTQTEAKNIQYF
TRBV6-5	TRBJ2-3	TRBD2	few	TGTGCCAGCAGTCCCGGGACTAGGGCAGATACGCAGTATTTT	CASSPGTRADTQYF
TRBV25-1	TRBJ2-5	TRBD2	few	TGTGCCAGCACAAGAGATAGCGGGAGGAAAGAGACCCAGTACTTC	CASTRDSGRKETQYF
TRBV4-3	TRBJ2-5	.	few	TGCGCCAGCAGCCAATCCAGGGGTCAGACCCAGTACTTC	CASSQSRGQTQYF
TRBV11-1	TRBJ2-5	.	.	TGTGCCAGCAGCTTTGGAACAGCAAGCCAAGAGACCCAGTACTTC	CASSFGTASQETQYF
TRBV25-1	TRBJ2-5	.	.	TGTGCCAGCAGTATCCTGGTGGAGGGACCCCTCCAAGAGACCCAGTACTTC	CASSILVEGPLQETQYF
TRBV4-1	TRBJ1-5	.	.	TGCGCCAGCAGCCGAGGGGTTAGCAATCAGCCCCAGCATTTT	CASSRGVSNQPQHF
TRBV9	TRBJ2-1	.	.	TGTGCCAGCAGCGTATTGCCAGGTTCTCACAATGAGCAGTTCTTC	CASSVLPGSHNEQFF
TRBV2	TRBJ1-2	.	.	TGTGCCAGCGCCGGGGACCTTAACTATGGCTACACCTTC	CASAGDLNYGYTF
TRBV20-1	TRBJ1-2	.	.	TGCAGTGCTAGAGTGGGCGCCTTC	CSARVGAF
TRBV28	TRBJ2-1	.	.	TGTGCCAGCAGTCTCCGGGGGGAGCAGTTCTTC	CASSLRGEQFF
TRBV23-1	TRBJ2-7	.	few	TGCGCCAGCAGTCACCCCGGACGGATCTACGAGCAGTACTTC	CASSHPGRIYEQYF
TRBV30	TRBJ1-5	TRBD1	.	TGTGCCTGGTCTAGGGGGCCTCAGCCCCAGCATTTT	CAWSRGPQPQHF
TRBV4-3	TRBJ2-7	.	.	TGCGCCAGCAGCCAAGTCCAGGGGTCCTACGAGCAGTACTTC	CASSQVQGSYEQYF
TRBV18	TRBJ2-3	.	.	TGTGCCAGCCTAGGCACAGATACGCAGTATTTT	CASLGTDTQYF
TRBV7-2	TRBJ1-3	.	.	TGTGCCAGCAGCTTCAGTTGGGAGGGAGGAAACACCATATATTTT	CASSFSWEGGNTIYF
TRBV5-4	TRBJ2-2	TRBD2	once	TGTGCCAGCAGCACCATAGCGGGTTTGAACACCGGGGAGCTGTTTTTT	CASSTIAGLNTGELFF
TRBV5-1	TRBJ2-1	.	.	TGCGCCAGCAGCCCAAACTCCGGGACTAATGAGCAGTTCTTC	CASSPNSGTNEQFF
TRBV4-3	TRBJ2-1	.	few	TGCGCCAGCAGCCAAGACGGCCAGAGTCACAATGAGCAGTTCTTC	CASSQDGQSHNEQFF
TRBV4-2	TRBJ2-1	.	few	TGTGCCAGCAGCCAGCAAGCGGACCTCTCCTACAATGAGCAGTTCTTC	CASSQQADLSYNEQFF
TRBV19	TRBJ2-7	.	.	TGTGCCAGTAGTACGAAGATAGGCGTCGAGCAGTACTTC	CASSTKIGVEQYF
TRBV7-6	TRBJ2-1	TRBD2	once	TGTGCCAGCGGCGGGAGGGCCGGTAATGAGCAGTTCTTC	CASGGRAGNEQFF
TRBV5-4	TRBJ2-1	TRBD2	many	TGTGCCAGCAGCTTAACGGGCCGCGGGAGTGGAATCTACAATGAGCAGTTCTTC	CASSLTGRGSGIYNEQFF